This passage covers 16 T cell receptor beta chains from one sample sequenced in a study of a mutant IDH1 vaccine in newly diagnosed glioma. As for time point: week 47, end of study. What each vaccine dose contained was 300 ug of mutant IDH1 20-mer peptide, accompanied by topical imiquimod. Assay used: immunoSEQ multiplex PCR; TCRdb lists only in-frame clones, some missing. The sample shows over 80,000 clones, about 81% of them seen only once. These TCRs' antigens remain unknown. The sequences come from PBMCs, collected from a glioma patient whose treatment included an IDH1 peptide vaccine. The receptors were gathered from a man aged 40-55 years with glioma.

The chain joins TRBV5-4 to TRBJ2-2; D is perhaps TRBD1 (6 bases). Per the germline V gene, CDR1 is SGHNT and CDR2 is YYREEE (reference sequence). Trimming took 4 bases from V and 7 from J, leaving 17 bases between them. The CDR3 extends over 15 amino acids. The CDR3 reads CASSMGAGDGGELFF. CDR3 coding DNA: TGTGCCAGCAGCATGGGGGCAGGGGATGGCGGGGAGCTGTTTTTT.

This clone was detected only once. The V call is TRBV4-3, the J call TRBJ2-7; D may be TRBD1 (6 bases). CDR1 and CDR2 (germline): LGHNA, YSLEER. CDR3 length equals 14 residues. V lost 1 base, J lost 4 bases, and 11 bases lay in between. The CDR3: CASSQASTGYEQYF. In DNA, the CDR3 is TGCGCCAGCAGCCAAGCCTCTACAGGGTACGAGCAGTACTTC.

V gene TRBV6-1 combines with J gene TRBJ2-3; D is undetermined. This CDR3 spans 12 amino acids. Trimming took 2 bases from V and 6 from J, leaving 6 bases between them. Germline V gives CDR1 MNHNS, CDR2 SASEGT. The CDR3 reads CASSEWADTQYF. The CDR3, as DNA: TGTGCCAGCAGTGAATGGGCTGATACGCAGTATTTT.

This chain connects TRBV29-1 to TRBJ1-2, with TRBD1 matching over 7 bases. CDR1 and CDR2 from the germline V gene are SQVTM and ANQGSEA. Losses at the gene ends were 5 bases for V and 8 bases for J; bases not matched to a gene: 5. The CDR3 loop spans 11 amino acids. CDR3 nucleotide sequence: TGCAGCGTTTCGAGGGGGCTCGGCTACACCTTC. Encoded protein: CSVSRGLGYTF.

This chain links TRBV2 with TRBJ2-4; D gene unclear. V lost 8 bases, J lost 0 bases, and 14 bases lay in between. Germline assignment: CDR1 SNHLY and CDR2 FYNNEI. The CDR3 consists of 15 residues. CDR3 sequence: CASRWDPLAKNIQYF. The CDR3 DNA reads TGTGCCAGCCGTTGGGATCCCCTAGCCAAAAACATTCAGTACTTC.

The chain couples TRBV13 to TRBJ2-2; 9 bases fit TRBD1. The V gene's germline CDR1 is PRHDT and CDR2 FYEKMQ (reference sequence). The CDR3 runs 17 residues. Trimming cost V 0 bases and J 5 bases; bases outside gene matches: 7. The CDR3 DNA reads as TGTGCCAGCAGCTTAGGCCATGACAGGGGGTTGACCGGGGAGCTGTTTTTT. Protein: CASSLGHDRGLTGELFF.

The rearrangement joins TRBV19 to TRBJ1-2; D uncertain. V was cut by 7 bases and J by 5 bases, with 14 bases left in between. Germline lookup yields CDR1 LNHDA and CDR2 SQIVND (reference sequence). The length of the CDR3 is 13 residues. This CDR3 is CASTPQATYGYTF. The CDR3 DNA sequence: TGTGCCAGTACTCCGCAGGCGACTTATGGCTACACCTTC.

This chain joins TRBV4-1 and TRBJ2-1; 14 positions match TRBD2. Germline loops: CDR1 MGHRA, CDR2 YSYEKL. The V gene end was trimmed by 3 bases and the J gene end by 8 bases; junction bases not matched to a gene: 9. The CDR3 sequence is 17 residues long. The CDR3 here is CASSQGTSGRSRDEQFF. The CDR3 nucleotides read TGCGCCAGCAGCCAGGGGACTAGCGGGAGAAGTCGAGATGAGCAGTTCTTC.

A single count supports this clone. The CDR3 coding sequence is TGTGCCAGCAGCTTAAGGCGAGGTTCACCCCTCCACTTT. This codes for CASSLRRGSPLHF. The chain recombines TRBV7-9 with TRBJ1-6; D is unresolved. Trimming took off 2 bases at V and 9 bases at J, with 8 bases between the two ends. The CDR3 has 13 residues. Germline lookup yields CDR1 SEHNR and CDR2 FQNEAQ (reference sequence).

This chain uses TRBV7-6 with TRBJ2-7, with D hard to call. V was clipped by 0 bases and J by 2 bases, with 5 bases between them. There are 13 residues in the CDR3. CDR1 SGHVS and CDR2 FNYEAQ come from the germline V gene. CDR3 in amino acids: CASSLAPAYEQYF. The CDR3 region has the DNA TGTGCCAGCAGCTTAGCGCCAGCCTACGAGCAGTACTTC.

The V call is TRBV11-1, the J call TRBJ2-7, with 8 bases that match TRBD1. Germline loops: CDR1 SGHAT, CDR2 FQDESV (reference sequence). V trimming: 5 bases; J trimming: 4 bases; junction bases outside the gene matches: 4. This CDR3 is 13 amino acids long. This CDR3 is CASSPGQEYEQYF. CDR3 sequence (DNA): TGTGCCAGCAGCCCGGGACAGGAGTACGAGCAGTACTTC. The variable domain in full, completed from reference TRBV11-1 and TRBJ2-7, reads EAEVAQSPRYKITEKSQAVAFWCDPISGHATLYWYRQILGQGPELLVQFQDESVVDDSQLPKDRFSAERLKGVDSTLKIQPAELGDSAMYLCASSPGQEYEQYFGPGTRLTVT.

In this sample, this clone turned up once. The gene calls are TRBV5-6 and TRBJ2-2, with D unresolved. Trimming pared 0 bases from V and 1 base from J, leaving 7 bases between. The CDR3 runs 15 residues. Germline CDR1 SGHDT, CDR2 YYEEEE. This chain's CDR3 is CASSLAPKNTGELFF. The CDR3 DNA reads TGTGCCAGCAGCTTGGCCCCCAAGAACACCGGGGAGCTGTTTTTT.

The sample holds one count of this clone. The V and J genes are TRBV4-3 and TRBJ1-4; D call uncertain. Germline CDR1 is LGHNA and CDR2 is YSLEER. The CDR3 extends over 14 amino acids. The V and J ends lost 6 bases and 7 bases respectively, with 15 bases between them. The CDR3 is CASSSRAGIEKLFF. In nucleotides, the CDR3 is TGCGCCAGCAGTTCAAGGGCGGGTATTGAAAAACTGTTTTTT.

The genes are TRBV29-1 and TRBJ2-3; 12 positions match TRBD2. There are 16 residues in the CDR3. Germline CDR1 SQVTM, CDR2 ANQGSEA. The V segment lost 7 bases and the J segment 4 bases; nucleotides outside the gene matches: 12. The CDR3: CSGVGPGLAGADTQYF. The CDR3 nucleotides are TGCAGCGGGGTTGGACCGGGACTAGCGGGCGCAGATACGCAGTATTTT.

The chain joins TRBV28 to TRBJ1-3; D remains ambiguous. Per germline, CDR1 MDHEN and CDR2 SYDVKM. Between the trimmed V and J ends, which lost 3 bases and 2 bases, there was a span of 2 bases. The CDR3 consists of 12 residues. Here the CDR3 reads CASSFPGNTIYF. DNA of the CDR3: TGTGCCAGCAGTTTCCCTGGAAACACCATATATTTT.

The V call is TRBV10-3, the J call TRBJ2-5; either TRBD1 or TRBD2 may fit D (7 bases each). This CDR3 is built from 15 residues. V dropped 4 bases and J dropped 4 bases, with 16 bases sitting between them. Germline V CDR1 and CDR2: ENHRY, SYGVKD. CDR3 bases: TGTGCCATCAGTGCGACCCAGGGGGAGGGAGAGACCCAGTACTTC. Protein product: CAISATQGEGETQYF.